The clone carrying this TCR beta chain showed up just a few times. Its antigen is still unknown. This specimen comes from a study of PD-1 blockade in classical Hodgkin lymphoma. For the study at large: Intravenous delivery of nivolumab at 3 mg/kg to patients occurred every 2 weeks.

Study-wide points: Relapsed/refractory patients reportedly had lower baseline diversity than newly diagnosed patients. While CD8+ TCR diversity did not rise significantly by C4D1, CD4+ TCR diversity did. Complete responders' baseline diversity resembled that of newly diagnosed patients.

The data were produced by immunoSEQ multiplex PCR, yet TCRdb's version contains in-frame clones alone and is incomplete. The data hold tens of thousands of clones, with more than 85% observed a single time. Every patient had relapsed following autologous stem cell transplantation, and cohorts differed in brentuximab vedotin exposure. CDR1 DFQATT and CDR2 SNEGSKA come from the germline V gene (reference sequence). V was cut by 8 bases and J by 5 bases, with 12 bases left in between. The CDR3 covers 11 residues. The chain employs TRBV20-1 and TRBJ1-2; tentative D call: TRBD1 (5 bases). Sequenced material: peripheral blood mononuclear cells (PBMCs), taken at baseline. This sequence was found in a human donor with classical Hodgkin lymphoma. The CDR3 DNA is TGCAGTCCGACAGTCCAATATGGCTACACCTTC. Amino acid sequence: CSPTVQYGYTF.